This TCR beta chain was documented in a study of blood T cell repertoires in COVID-19. Trimming pared 2 bases from V and 1 base from J, leaving 17 bases between. The length of the CDR3 is 17 residues. Germline assignment: CDR1 ENHRY and CDR2 SYGVKD. Participants' reported clinical history set cohort assignment. Study processing details: Estimated nucleated cell counts came from reference gene primer amplification. Repertoires were generated with immunoSEQ multiplex PCR, while TCRdb's copy carries only in-frame clones and drops some. The V and J calls and the clone size are those of that table, but D and trimming were determined from the DNA. The sample consists of approximately 450,000 clones, 87% of them appearing once.

Material: PBMCs or T cells enriched from blood (not recorded which). The TCR sequence derives from a woman between 18 and 30 years old with acute COVID-19. The V call is TRBV10-3, the J call TRBJ1-2; TRBD1 is a possible D gene (6 bases). The CDR3 DNA is TGTGCCATCAGTGAGACTACAGGGACGTGGGGTAACTATGGCTACACCTTC. Amino acid sequence: CAISETTGTWGNYGYTF.